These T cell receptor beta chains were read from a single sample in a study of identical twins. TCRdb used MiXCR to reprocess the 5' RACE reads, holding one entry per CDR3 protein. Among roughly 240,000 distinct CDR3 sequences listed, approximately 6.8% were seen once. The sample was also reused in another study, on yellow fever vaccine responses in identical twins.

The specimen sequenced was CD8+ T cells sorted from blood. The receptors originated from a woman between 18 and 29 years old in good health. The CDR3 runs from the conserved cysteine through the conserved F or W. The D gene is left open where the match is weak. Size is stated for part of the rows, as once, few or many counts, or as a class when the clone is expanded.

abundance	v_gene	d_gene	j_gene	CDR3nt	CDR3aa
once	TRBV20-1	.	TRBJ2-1	TGCTGCGCTAGAGATGGATGGGACCCAAGTACCCTAAATGAGCAGTTCTTC	CCARDGWDPSTLNEQFF
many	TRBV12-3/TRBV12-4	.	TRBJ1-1	TGTGCCACCATGACAGAGAACACTGAAGCTTTCTTT	CATMTENTEAFF
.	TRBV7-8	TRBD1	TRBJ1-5	TGTGCCAGCATGCAAGGGACAGGGGTCAATCAGCCCCAGCATTTT	CASMQGTGVNQPQHF
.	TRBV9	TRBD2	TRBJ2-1	TGTGCCAGCAGCCCTAAAGTACTAGCGGAAACGAGGAATGAGCAGTTCTTC	CASSPKVLAETRNEQFF
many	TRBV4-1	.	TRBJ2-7	TGCGCCAGCAGCCAAGAAAGGACCAGTGGTTACGAGCAGTACTTC	CASSQERTSGYEQYF
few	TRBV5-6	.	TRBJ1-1	TGTGCCAGCACCACTGGAGGTGACACTGAAGCTTTCTTT	CASTTGGDTEAFF
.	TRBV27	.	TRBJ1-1	TGTGCCACGGGGGTTGGGGAGGGAGCTTTCTTT	CATGVGEGAFF
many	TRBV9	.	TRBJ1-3	TGTGCCAGCAGCGTAGCTCAATACAGCTCTGGAAACACCATATATTTT	CASSVAQYSSGNTIYF
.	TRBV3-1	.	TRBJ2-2	TGTGCCAGCAGCCCAACCAGGGGCGGGGAGCTGTTTTTT	CASSPTRGGELFF
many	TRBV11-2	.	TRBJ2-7	TGTGCCAGCAGCCTGTCTATCCGTGGGGACGAGCAGTACTTC	CASSLSIRGDEQYF
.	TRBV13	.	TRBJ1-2	TGTGCCAGCAGCTTCGGCACCTGGACTGGGGGCTACACCTTC	CASSFGTWTGGYTF
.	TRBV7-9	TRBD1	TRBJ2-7	TGTGCCAGCATCTCGGGACAGCGCTACGAGCAGTACTTC	CASISGQRYEQYF
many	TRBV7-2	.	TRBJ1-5	TGTGCCAGCAGCCTGCTACAGGGAGCAGCCCAGCATTTT	CASSLLQGAAQHF
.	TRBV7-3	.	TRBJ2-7	TGTGCCAGCAGCTCGGACGCGCCGCCTCTATGGGAGCAGTACTTC	CASSSDAPPLWEQYF
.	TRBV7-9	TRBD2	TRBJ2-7	TGTGCCAGCAGCCCAGGGACTAGGGACGAGCAGTACTTC	CASSPGTRDEQYF
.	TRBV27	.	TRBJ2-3	TGTGCCAGCTCTTCGTCCCTACTCCGCACAGATACGCAGTATTTT	CASSSSLLRTDTQYF
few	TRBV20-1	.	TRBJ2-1	TGCAGTGCTAGTAACCCCACTGGTGAGAACAATGAGCAGTTCTTC	CSASNPTGENNEQFF
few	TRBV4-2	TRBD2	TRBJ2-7	TGTGCCAGCAGCCAAGAGGGGCCTAGCGGGAGTTATCACGAGCAGTACTTC	CASSQEGPSGSYHEQYF
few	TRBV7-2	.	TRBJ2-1	TGTGCCAGCCAAGGTGAGGTCTACAATGAGCAGTTCTTC	CASQGEVYNEQFF
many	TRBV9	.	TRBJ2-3	TGTGCCAGCAGCGTAGTGGGCAACACAGATACGCAGTATTTT	CASSVVGNTDTQYF
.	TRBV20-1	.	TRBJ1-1	TGCAGTGCTAGAGAAGGGGGTGGAACTTTCTTT	CSAREGGGTFF
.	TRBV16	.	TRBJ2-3	TGTGCCAGCAGCCAAACCCTGGGACAATCAGATACGCAGTATTTT	CASSQTLGQSDTQYF
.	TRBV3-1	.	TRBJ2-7	TGTGCCAGCAGCCAGGGGTCAGACTACGAGCAGTACTTC	CASSQGSDYEQYF
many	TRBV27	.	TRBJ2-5	TGTGCCAGCAGTTTATCCCGGGCCCGAGGGGAGACCCAGTACTTC	CASSLSRARGETQYF
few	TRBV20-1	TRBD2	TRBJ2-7	TGCAGTGCTAGACAGGACAGGGCTGGACTAGCGGGACCGGCCTCCTACGAGCAGTACTTC	CSARQDRAGLAGPASYEQYF
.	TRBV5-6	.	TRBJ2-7	TGTGCCAGCAGCTTGTCCCAAGAACAGGGAGGAAGGAGCTCCTACGAGCAGTACTTC	CASSLSQEQGGRSSYEQYF
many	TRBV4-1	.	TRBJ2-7	TGCGCCAGCAGCCTTGCGGCGGGGTCGAGCTCCTACGAGCAGTACTTC	CASSLAAGSSSYEQYF
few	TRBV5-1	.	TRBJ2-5	TGCGCCAGCAGCTTGGCGATCGGTGAGACCCAGTACTTC	CASSLAIGETQYF
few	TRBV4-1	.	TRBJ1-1	TGCGCCAGCAGCCCCCTCGGTTCTAAGAACACTGAAGCTTTCTTT	CASSPLGSKNTEAFF
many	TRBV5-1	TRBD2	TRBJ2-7	TGCGCCAGCAGCTTCGCTAGCGGGAGTAGAGTCTACGAGCAGTACTTC	CASSFASGSRVYEQYF
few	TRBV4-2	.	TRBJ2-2	TGTGCCAGCAGCCAACTCGAGGACGGCACCGGGGAGCTGTTTTTT	CASSQLEDGTGELFF
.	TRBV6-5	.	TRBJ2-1	TGTGCCAGCAGTTACTCTGCGGTGTCCAATGAGCAGTTCTTC	CASSYSAVSNEQFF
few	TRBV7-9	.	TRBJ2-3	TGTGCCAGCAGCTTAGGGGAGACCACAGATACGCAGTATTTT	CASSLGETTDTQYF
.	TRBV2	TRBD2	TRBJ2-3	TGTGCCAGCAGTGACTTACCGACTAGCGGGATTGAAGATACGCAGTATTTT	CASSDLPTSGIEDTQYF
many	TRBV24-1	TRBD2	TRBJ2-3	TGTGCCACCAGTGATCTCCAGGGAACTAGCGACACAGATACGCAGTATTTT	CATSDLQGTSDTDTQYF
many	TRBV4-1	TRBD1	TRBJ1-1	TGCGCCAGCAGCCCACGTGGAGGGGGCACAACTGAAGCTTTCTTT	CASSPRGGGTTEAFF
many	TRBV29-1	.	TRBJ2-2	TGCAGCGTTGAAGATCCCGGGATCGCGAACACCGGGGAGCTGTTTTTT	CSVEDPGIANTGELFF
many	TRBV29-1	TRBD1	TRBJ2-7	TGCAGCGTTGCCAGGGGGCACTCCTACGAGCAGTACTTC	CSVARGHSYEQYF
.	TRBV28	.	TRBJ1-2	TGTGCCAGCAGTTTGTCTCCTAGCTATGGCTACACCTTC	CASSLSPSYGYTF
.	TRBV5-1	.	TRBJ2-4	TGCGCCAGCAGCGAGACAGGCTTGCTAGCCAAAAACATTCAGTACTTC	CASSETGLLAKNIQYF
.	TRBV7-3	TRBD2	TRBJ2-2	TGTGCCAGCAGTCGGGGACTAGCGGGAGTGGCAGCCGGGGAGCTGTTTTTT	CASSRGLAGVAAGELFF
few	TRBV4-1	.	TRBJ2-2	TGCGCCAGCAGCAGGACGGGGGGCAGCGCCGGGGAGCTGTTTTTT	CASSRTGGSAGELFF
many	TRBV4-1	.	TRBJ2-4	TGCGCCAGCAGCCAAGATGGGAAAAACATTCAGTACTTC	CASSQDGKNIQYF
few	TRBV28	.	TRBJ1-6	TGTGCCAGCAGTTTTAGTGCCTCCTATAATTCACCCCTCCACTTT	CASSFSASYNSPLHF
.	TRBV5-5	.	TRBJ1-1	TGTGCCAGCAGCTTGGGACGGGGATTAAGGACTGAAGCTTTCTTT	CASSLGRGLRTEAFF
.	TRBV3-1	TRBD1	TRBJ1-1	TGTGCCAGCAGCCGCATCGACCGATGGGGACAGGGGGCGTTTCGTTTGGGCACTGAAGCTTTCTTT	CASSRIDRWGQGAFRLGTEAFF
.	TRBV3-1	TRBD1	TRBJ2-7	TGTGCCAGCAGCCCCTTCCCGGGACAGGGTGTTACCGACTACGAGCAGTACTTC	CASSPFPGQGVTDYEQYF
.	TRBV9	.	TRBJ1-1	TGTGCCAGCAGCGTAGATGGTGGGTTCTCTGAAGCTTTCTTT	CASSVDGGFSEAFF
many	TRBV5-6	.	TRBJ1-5	TGTGCCAGCAGCTTTGAGGGGGGACGGAATCAGCCCCAGCATTTT	CASSFEGGRNQPQHF
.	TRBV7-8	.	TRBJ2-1	TGTGCCAGCAGCCTAGGGATGAGAGCGTGGGATGAGCAGTTCTTC	CASSLGMRAWDEQFF
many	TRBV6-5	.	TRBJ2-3	TGTGCCAGCAGTTACTACTACGGGAGCCGCGACACAGATACGCAGTATTTT	CASSYYYGSRDTDTQYF
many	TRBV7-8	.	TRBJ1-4	TGTGCCAGCAGCCCAGATGCCCGGGGGCCGGGTGAAAAACTGTTTTTT	CASSPDARGPGEKLFF
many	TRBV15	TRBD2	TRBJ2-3	TGTGCCACCAGCAGACGTCCCGGGACTAGCGGGGGGGCTGGAGATACGCAGTATTTT	CATSRRPGTSGGAGDTQYF